Given below is one T cell receptor beta chain in context. Other nucleotide sequences from this sample produce the same CDR3. Looked up from germline, CDR1 is MNHNY and CDR2 is SVGAGI (reference sequence). The CDR3 is 13 residues long. V was cut by 2 bases and J by 7 bases, with 9 bases left in between. This entry comes from a study of blood T cell repertoires in COVID-19. In the original analysis: Scientists estimated how many nucleated cells there were by amplifying reference gene primers. Using immunoSEQ multiplex PCR, the repertoire was profiled, and TCRdb retains in-frame clones only, with some absent. The D gene and trimming were derived from the DNA, and the V and J assignments and clone size from that table. The sample shows approximately 150,000 clones, 80% to 90% of them seen only once.

What was sequenced was peripheral blood. The receptor was isolated from a woman aged 60-75 years with active COVID-19. V and J are TRBV6-6 and TRBJ2-1; TRBD2 is a possible D gene (5 bases). CDR3 loop: CASSYARANEQFF. The CDR3 DNA is TGTGCCAGCAGTTACGCGAGGGCGAATGAGCAGTTCTTC.